The entry that follows covers one T cell receptor beta chain sequence. Antigen specificity is unknown. TCRdb passed the RT-PCR reads through MiXCR, listing each CDR3 protein once. This sample carries about 3,300 distinct CDR3 sequences, just under 85% of them seen once, and the ten largest clones take under 7%. The sample is drawn from a study of yellow fever vaccine responses in identical twins. The study's findings and limits: Among the twins, the vaccine T cell response reportedly seemed partly convergent and partly personalized.

Losses at the gene ends were 5 bases for V and 5 bases for J; bases not matched to a gene: 9. Germline loops: CDR1 SGHDT, CDR2 YYEEEE. This CDR3 spans 15 amino acids. This sequence was found in a woman aged 18-29 years who received the yellow fever vaccine. The chain combines TRBV5-6 with TRBJ2-3; TRBD2 aligns across 9 bases. The specimen was T cells from blood (PBMCs), unsorted or a sorted subset (not recorded which), collected before or after yellow fever vaccination (not recorded which). For the CDR3, the DNA is TGTGCCAGCAGTTCGTGGGGTAGCGGGAGAGATACGCAGTATTTT. Translation gives CASSSWGSGRDTQYF.